A selection of T cell receptor beta chains follows, all from one sample in a study of Ad26.COV2.S vaccination and SARS-CoV-2 variants. The repertoire was sequenced with immunoSEQ multiplex PCR; TCRdb's copy has only in-frame clones and lacks some. The data show approximately 500,000 clones, 87% seen once. The source was peripheral blood, collected in a trial of Ad26.COV2.S vaccine versus placebo. Source of these receptors: a person aged 18 to 59 who received the Ad26.COV2.S COVID-19 vaccine or a placebo. The CDR3 runs from the conserved cysteine through the conserved F or W. A D gene is named only where the DNA matches it firmly. Clone size is given for some rows only: seen once, a few or many times, or a class if the clone is expanded.

CDR3nt: TGCGCCAGCAGCTTGGGACCGGGAGGTTACTCCTCGGCCTACGAGCAGTACTTC
CDR3aa: CASSLGPGGYSSAYEQYF
d_gene: TRBD2
v_gene: TRBV5-1
abundance: -
j_gene: TRBJ2-7

CDR3nt: TGTGCCAGCAGCCGTCAGGGGTCTAACACCATATATTTT
CDR3aa: CASSRQGSNTIYF
d_gene: -
v_gene: TRBV5-4
abundance: -
j_gene: TRBJ1-3

CDR3nt: TGTGCCAGCAGCTTAGGACCCAGGGGGTCCGGGGAGCTGTTTTTT
CDR3aa: CASSLGPRGSGELFF
d_gene: TRBD1
v_gene: TRBV7-2
abundance: -
j_gene: TRBJ2-2

CDR3nt: TGTGCCAGCACACGTTCGGTAGGGGGTGCAGATACGCAGTATTTT
CDR3aa: CASTRSVGGADTQYF
d_gene: -
v_gene: TRBV11-2
abundance: -
j_gene: TRBJ2-3

CDR3nt: TGCGCCAGCAGCTTGGAGGGGCTAGGCAATCAGCCCCAGCATTTT
CDR3aa: CASSLEGLGNQPQHF
d_gene: -
v_gene: TRBV5-1
abundance: -
j_gene: TRBJ1-5

CDR3nt: TGTGCCAGCAGTCGCCGGGACAGGGGGCCCTACGAGCAGTACTTC
CDR3aa: CASSRRDRGPYEQYF
d_gene: TRBD1
v_gene: TRBV14
abundance: -
j_gene: TRBJ2-7

CDR3nt: TGTGCCAGCAGTTTATTGACTAGCGGGAGGGGTCCCTACAATGAGCAGTTCTTC
CDR3aa: CASSLLTSGRGPYNEQFF
d_gene: TRBD2
v_gene: TRBV27
abundance: -
j_gene: TRBJ2-1

CDR3nt: TGTGCCAGCAGCTGGGGACAGCTTAACACAGATACGCAGTATTTT
CDR3aa: CASSWGQLNTDTQYF
d_gene: TRBD1
v_gene: TRBV7-9
abundance: -
j_gene: TRBJ2-3

CDR3nt: TGTGCCACCAGCAGAGACCACAGGGCTGAAAAACTGTTTTTT
CDR3aa: CATSRDHRAEKLFF
d_gene: -
v_gene: TRBV15
abundance: once
j_gene: TRBJ1-4

CDR3nt: TGTGCCAGCAGCCCCGGAGGTGGTTCGCAAGAGACCCAGTACTTC
CDR3aa: CASSPGGGSQETQYF
d_gene: -
v_gene: TRBV9
abundance: -
j_gene: TRBJ2-5

CDR3nt: TGTGCCAGCAGCTTAGGTCAGGGAGATAACTATGGCTACACCTTC
CDR3aa: CASSLGQGDNYGYTF
d_gene: -
v_gene: TRBV7-6
abundance: -
j_gene: TRBJ1-2

CDR3nt: TGTGCCAGCAGCCCGGGGGAGAGTGGAAAACTGTTTTTT
CDR3aa: CASSPGESGKLFF
d_gene: -
v_gene: TRBV5-4
abundance: -
j_gene: TRBJ1-4

CDR3nt: TGTGCCAGCAGCGTATTGGCAGATCTTCAGCCCCAGCATTTT
CDR3aa: CASSVLADLQPQHF
d_gene: -
v_gene: TRBV9
abundance: -
j_gene: TRBJ1-5

CDR3nt: TGTGCCATCAGCCTAGAGACAGGGTGGGACACTGAAGCTTTCTTT
CDR3aa: CAISLETGWDTEAFF
d_gene: TRBD1
v_gene: TRBV10-3
abundance: -
j_gene: TRBJ1-1

CDR3nt: TGTGCCTGGAGTCCACGGGGGGCCGAGCAGTTCTTC
CDR3aa: CAWSPRGAEQFF
d_gene: -
v_gene: TRBV30
abundance: -
j_gene: TRBJ2-1

CDR3nt: TGTGCCAGCAGTTCACAGGGAAATAGCAATCAGCCCCAGCATTTT
CDR3aa: CASSSQGNSNQPQHF
d_gene: -
v_gene: TRBV6-2/TRBV6-3
abundance: -
j_gene: TRBJ1-5

CDR3nt: TGTGCCAGCACCGGACAGGGGACTAGCGGGGGCTTATACAATGAGCAGTTCTTC
CDR3aa: CASTGQGTSGGLYNEQFF
d_gene: TRBD2
v_gene: TRBV7-9
abundance: few
j_gene: TRBJ2-1

CDR3nt: TGTGCCACCCACGGGACAGGTGGGGGCTACGAGCAGTACTTC
CDR3aa: CATHGTGGGYEQYF
d_gene: TRBD1
v_gene: TRBV28
abundance: -
j_gene: TRBJ2-7

CDR3nt: TGCGCCAGCAGCCTACCCCCCGGGAGGGGACAGACCTACGAGCAGTACTTC
CDR3aa: CASSLPPGRGQTYEQYF
d_gene: -
v_gene: TRBV4-1
abundance: once
j_gene: TRBJ2-7

CDR3nt: TGTGCCAGCAGCTCGAGCGGGTCTAGCACAGATACGCAGTATTTT
CDR3aa: CASSSSGSSTDTQYF
d_gene: -
v_gene: TRBV7-9
abundance: -
j_gene: TRBJ2-3

CDR3nt: TGCAGCGCCGAGGATGCAGGGGCCTATGGCTACACCTTC
CDR3aa: CSAEDAGAYGYTF
d_gene: -
v_gene: TRBV29-1
abundance: -
j_gene: TRBJ1-2

CDR3nt: TGTGCCAGCAGCCCCCCCGGCACGGGAGGCCCCTTCTCTGCCTCCTACAATGAGCAGTTCTTC
CDR3aa: CASSPPGTGGPFSASYNEQFF
d_gene: TRBD2
v_gene: TRBV14
abundance: -
j_gene: TRBJ2-1

CDR3nt: TGCGCCAGCAGCCGACTAGCGGGGCTCTACGAGCAGTACTTC
CDR3aa: CASSRLAGLYEQYF
d_gene: TRBD2
v_gene: TRBV5-1
abundance: few
j_gene: TRBJ2-7

CDR3nt: TGTGCCAGCAGCCAAGCCGAGCTAGCGGGAGCCCACCGATTGTACCAAGAGACCCAGTACTTC
CDR3aa: CASSQAELAGAHRLYQETQYF
d_gene: TRBD2
v_gene: TRBV3-1/TRBV3-2
abundance: -
j_gene: TRBJ2-5

CDR3nt: TGCGCCAGTGGACAGGGGACGACCTACGAGCAGTACTTC
CDR3aa: CASGQGTTYEQYF
d_gene: TRBD1
v_gene: TRBV5-1
abundance: -
j_gene: TRBJ2-7

CDR3nt: TGTGCCTGGACCCCCGGGACGGTGAACACTGAAGCTTTCTTT
CDR3aa: CAWTPGTVNTEAFF
d_gene: -
v_gene: TRBV30
abundance: once
j_gene: TRBJ1-1

CDR3nt: TGTGCCAGCAGTGAATTCGGTTTCTCGGGCGAGCAGTACTTC
CDR3aa: CASSEFGFSGEQYF
d_gene: -
v_gene: TRBV6-1
abundance: once
j_gene: TRBJ2-7

CDR3nt: TGTGCCAGCAGCGAACAAACAGGGGTTGGAGAGACCCAGTACTTC
CDR3aa: CASSEQTGVGETQYF
d_gene: TRBD1
v_gene: TRBV7-2
abundance: once
j_gene: TRBJ2-5

CDR3nt: TGTGCCAGCAGTTTTCGGAAGACCGGGGAGCTGTTTTTT
CDR3aa: CASSFRKTGELFF
d_gene: -
v_gene: TRBV6-2/TRBV6-3
abundance: -
j_gene: TRBJ2-2

CDR3nt: TGTGCCAGCAGTGGCGCTGGGACTAACACAGATACGCAGTATTTT
CDR3aa: CASSGAGTNTDTQYF
d_gene: TRBD2
v_gene: TRBV2
abundance: -
j_gene: TRBJ2-3

CDR3nt: TGTGCCAGCAGCTTGATAGGGAGGGATGAAAAACTGTTTTTT
CDR3aa: CASSLIGRDEKLFF
d_gene: -
v_gene: TRBV5-6
abundance: once
j_gene: TRBJ1-4

CDR3nt: TGTGCCTGGAGTGTACGGACAGGTGGGGGTCAGCCCCAGCATTTT
CDR3aa: CAWSVRTGGGQPQHF
d_gene: TRBD1
v_gene: TRBV30
abundance: -
j_gene: TRBJ1-5

CDR3nt: TGTGCCTGGGGTAAACTAGCGGGAGACGGTGAGCAGTTCTTC
CDR3aa: CAWGKLAGDGEQFF
d_gene: TRBD2
v_gene: TRBV30
abundance: -
j_gene: TRBJ2-1

CDR3nt: TGTGCCAGTAGTCTGACTAGCGCAGATCAAGAGACCCAGTACTTC
CDR3aa: CASSLTSADQETQYF
d_gene: TRBD2
v_gene: TRBV19
abundance: -
j_gene: TRBJ2-5

CDR3nt: TGCGCCAGCAGCTTGGAAGGGAACTATGGCTACACCTTC
CDR3aa: CASSLEGNYGYTF
d_gene: -
v_gene: TRBV5-1
abundance: -
j_gene: TRBJ1-2

CDR3nt: TGTGCCAGCAGTTTATATACGGGAGTAGGGCGCGAGCAGTACTTC
CDR3aa: CASSLYTGVGREQYF
d_gene: -
v_gene: TRBV28
abundance: -
j_gene: TRBJ2-7

CDR3nt: TGTGCCAGCAGCTTCCAAGGACAGGGGGGAGCAGATACGCAGTATTTT
CDR3aa: CASSFQGQGGADTQYF
d_gene: TRBD1
v_gene: TRBV11-2
abundance: -
j_gene: TRBJ2-3

CDR3nt: TGTGCCAGCAGTTATTTTCTGAGGGAAGAAAAACTGTTTTTT
CDR3aa: CASSYFLREEKLFF
d_gene: -
v_gene: TRBV6-6
abundance: few
j_gene: TRBJ1-4

CDR3nt: TGTGCCAGCAGCCCACAGGGTCCGGGTGAGCAGTACTTC
CDR3aa: CASSPQGPGEQYF
d_gene: -
v_gene: TRBV16
abundance: -
j_gene: TRBJ2-7

CDR3nt: TGCGCCAGCAGCTCGGGGGCATCAACGTCTGAAGCTTTCTTT
CDR3aa: CASSSGASTSEAFF
d_gene: -
v_gene: TRBV5-1
abundance: -
j_gene: TRBJ1-1

CDR3nt: TGTGCCAGCAGCCGCGTGGGGGCTTACGAGCAGTACTTC
CDR3aa: CASSRVGAYEQYF
d_gene: -
v_gene: TRBV5-4
abundance: few
j_gene: TRBJ2-7

CDR3nt: TGTGCCAGCAGTGGACAGAACCAATACGAGCAGTACTTC
CDR3aa: CASSGQNQYEQYF
d_gene: -
v_gene: TRBV25-1
abundance: -
j_gene: TRBJ2-7

CDR3nt: TGTGCCAGCAGCTACAAGAGACTTACTGAGGCTTTCTTT
CDR3aa: CASSYKRLTEAFF
d_gene: -
v_gene: TRBV7-2
abundance: once
j_gene: TRBJ1-1

CDR3nt: TGTGCCAGCAGCCTCGATAGCGGAGGCTACTACGAGCAGTACTTC
CDR3aa: CASSLDSGGYYEQYF
d_gene: -
v_gene: TRBV2
abundance: -
j_gene: TRBJ2-7

CDR3nt: TGTGCCAGCAGTCCACCGGGACAGGTCGAGCAGTACTTC
CDR3aa: CASSPPGQVEQYF
d_gene: TRBD1
v_gene: TRBV28
abundance: -
j_gene: TRBJ2-7

CDR3nt: TGTGCCAGCAGCCCCAAGGGGACTAGCGGCGGGGAGCTGTTTTTT
CDR3aa: CASSPKGTSGGELFF
d_gene: TRBD2
v_gene: TRBV7-9
abundance: few
j_gene: TRBJ2-2

CDR3nt: TGCAGTGCTAGTGATGCGGGGCGCTCCTACGAGCAGTACTTC
CDR3aa: CSASDAGRSYEQYF
d_gene: -
v_gene: TRBV20-1
abundance: -
j_gene: TRBJ2-7

CDR3nt: TGTGCCAGCAGCGGTGGCGGGACAATCAGTACCGGGGAGCTGTTTTTT
CDR3aa: CASSGGGTISTGELFF
d_gene: -
v_gene: TRBV9
abundance: -
j_gene: TRBJ2-2